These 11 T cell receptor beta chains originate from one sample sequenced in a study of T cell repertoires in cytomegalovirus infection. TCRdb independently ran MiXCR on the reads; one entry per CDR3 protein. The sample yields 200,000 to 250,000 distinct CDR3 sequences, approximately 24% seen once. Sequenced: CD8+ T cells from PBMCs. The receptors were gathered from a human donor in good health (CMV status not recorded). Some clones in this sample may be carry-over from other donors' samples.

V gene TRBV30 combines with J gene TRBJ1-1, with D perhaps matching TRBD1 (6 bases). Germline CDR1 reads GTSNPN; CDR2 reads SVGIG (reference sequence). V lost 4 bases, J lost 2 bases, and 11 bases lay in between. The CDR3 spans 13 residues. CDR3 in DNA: TGTGCCTGGACCGGGACACACAACACTGAAGCTTTCTTT. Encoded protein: CAWTGTHNTEAFF.

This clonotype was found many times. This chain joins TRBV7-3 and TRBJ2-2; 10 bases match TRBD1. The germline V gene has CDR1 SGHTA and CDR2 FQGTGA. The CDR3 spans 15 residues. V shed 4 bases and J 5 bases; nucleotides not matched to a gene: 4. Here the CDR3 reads CASSSGQGETGELFF. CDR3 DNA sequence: TGTGCCAGCAGCTCCGGACAGGGGGAAACCGGGGAGCTGTTTTTT.

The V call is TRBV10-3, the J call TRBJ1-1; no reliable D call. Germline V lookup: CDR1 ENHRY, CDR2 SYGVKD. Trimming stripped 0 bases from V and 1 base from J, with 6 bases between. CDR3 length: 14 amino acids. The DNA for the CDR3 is TGTGCCATCAGTGAGTCGGACGGGAACACTGAAGCTTTCTTT. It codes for CAISESDGNTEAFF.

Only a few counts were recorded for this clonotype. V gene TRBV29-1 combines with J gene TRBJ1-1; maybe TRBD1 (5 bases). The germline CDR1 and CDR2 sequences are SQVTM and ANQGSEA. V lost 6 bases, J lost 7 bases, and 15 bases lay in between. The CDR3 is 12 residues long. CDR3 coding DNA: TGCAGCGTGTTAGGGAGGGGAGGTGAAGCTTTCTTT. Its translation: CSVLGRGGEAFF. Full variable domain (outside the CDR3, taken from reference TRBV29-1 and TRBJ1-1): SAVISQKPSRDICQRGTSLTIQCQVDSQVTMMFWYRQQPGQSLTLIATANQGSEATYESGFVIDKFPISRPNLTFSTLTVSNMSPEDSSIYLCSVLGRGGEAFFGQGTRLTVV.

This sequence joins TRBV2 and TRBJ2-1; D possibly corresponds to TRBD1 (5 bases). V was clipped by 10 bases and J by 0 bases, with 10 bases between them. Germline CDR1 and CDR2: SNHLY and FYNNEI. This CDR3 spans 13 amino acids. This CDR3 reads CAIRELSYNEQFF. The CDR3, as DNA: TGTGCCATCAGGGAACTCTCCTACAATGAGCAGTTCTTC.

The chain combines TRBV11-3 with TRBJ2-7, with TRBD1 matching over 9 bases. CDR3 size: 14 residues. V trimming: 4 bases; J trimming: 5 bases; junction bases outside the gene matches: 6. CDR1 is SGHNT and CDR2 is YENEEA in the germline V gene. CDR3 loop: CASSSRDRDNEQYF. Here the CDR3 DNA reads TGTGCCAGCAGCTCCCGGGACAGGGACAACGAGCAGTACTTC.

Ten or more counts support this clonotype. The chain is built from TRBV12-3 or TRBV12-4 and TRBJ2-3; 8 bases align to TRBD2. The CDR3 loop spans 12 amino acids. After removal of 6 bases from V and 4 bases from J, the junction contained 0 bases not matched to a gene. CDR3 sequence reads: CASRGLADTQYF. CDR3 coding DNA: TGTGCCAGCAGGGGACTAGCAGATACGCAGTATTTT.

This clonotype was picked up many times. The CDR3 sequence: CASSGLGLGETQYF. Written as DNA, the CDR3 is TGTGCCAGCAGCGGGTTGGGACTTGGCGAGACCCAGTACTTC. The genes are TRBV28 and TRBJ2-5; a possible D gene is TRBD2 (6 bases). The CDR3 contains 14 residues. V shed 6 bases and J shed 5 bases, with 16 bases lying between them. The germline CDR1 and CDR2 sequences are MDHEN and SYDVKM.

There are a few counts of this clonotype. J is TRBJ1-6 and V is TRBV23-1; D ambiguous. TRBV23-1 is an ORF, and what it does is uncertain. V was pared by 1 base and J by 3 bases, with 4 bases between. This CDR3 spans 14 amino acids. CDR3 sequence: CASSQFGYNSPLHF. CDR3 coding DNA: TGCGCCAGCAGTCAATTTGGCTATAATTCACCCCTCCACTTT.

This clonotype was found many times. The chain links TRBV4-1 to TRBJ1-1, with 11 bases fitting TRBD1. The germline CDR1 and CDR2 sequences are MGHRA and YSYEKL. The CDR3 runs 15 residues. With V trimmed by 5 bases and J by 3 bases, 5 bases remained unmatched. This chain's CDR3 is CASSSGQGGDTEAFF. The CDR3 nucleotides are TGCGCCAGCAGCTCGGGACAGGGGGGGGACACTGAAGCTTTCTTT.

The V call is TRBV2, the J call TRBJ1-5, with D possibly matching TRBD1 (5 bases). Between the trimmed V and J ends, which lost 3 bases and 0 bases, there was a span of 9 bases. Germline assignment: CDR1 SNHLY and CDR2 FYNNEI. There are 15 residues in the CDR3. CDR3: CASSDRGYSNQPQHF. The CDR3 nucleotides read TGTGCCAGCAGTGATCGGGGCTATAGCAATCAGCCCCAGCATTTT. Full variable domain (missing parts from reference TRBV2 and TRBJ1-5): EPEVTQTPSHQVTQMGQEVILRCVPISNHLYFYWYRQILGQKVEFLVSFYNNEISEKSEIFDDQFSVERPDGSNFTLKIRSTKLEDSAMYFCASSDRGYSNQPQHFGDGTRLSIL.